A single sample is the source of the 13 T cell receptor beta chains below, sequenced in a study of T cell responses to AZD1222 COVID-19 vaccine. Profiled with immunoSEQ multiplex PCR; TCRdb holds only in-frame clones, not every one. The table records 100,000 to 150,000 clones, approximately 88% of them present only once. Material: peripheral blood, obtained on day 0 of AZD1222 vaccination. Receptor source: an adult in good health.

The V and J genes are TRBV11-2 and TRBJ2-1, with D perhaps TRBD1 or TRBD2 (5 bases each). V lost 8 bases, J lost 12 bases, and 14 bases lay in between. This CDR3 has 11 amino acids. CDR1 and CDR2 (germline): SGHAT, FQNNGV. The CDR3 sequence: CASGQGSGQFF. The CDR3 DNA reads as TGTGCCAGCGGTCAGGGAAGCGGGCAGTTCTTC.

The chain employs TRBV28 and TRBJ2-3; D gene unclear. V lost 4 bases and J lost 10, with 15 bases in between. This CDR3 has 13 amino acids. Germline lookup yields CDR1 MDHEN and CDR2 SYDVKM. The CDR3 bases are TGTGCCAGCAGTTCGGCCCCACCCGGGTCGCAGTATTTT. This codes for CASSSAPPGSQYF.

The chain links TRBV3-1 (or the pseudogene TRBV3-2) to TRBJ1-6, with D perhaps TRBD1 (5 bases). The CDR3 has 16 residues. The germline V gene encodes CDR1 LGHDT and CDR2 YNNKEL (reference sequence). Trimming took off 4 bases at V and 9 bases at J, with 19 bases between the two ends. CDR3 DNA sequence: TGTGCCAGCAGCCTGGGGGGGACCGCCTTAATTTCACCCCTCCACTTT. This encodes CASSLGGTALISPLHF.

This clone was seen only once. The chain links TRBV5-1 to TRBJ1-2; tentative D call: TRBD1 (6 bases). The CDR3 extends over 13 amino acids. Germline V gene sequence: CDR1 SGHRS, CDR2 YFSETQ. Deletions cut 2 bases from V and 5 bases from J, with 10 bases between. This CDR3 reads CASSFMTGYGYTF. The CDR3, as DNA: TGCGCCAGCAGCTTCATGACAGGATATGGCTACACCTTC. The full variable domain, its missing parts supplied by reference TRBV5-1 and TRBJ1-2, is KAGVTQTPRYLIKTRGQQVTLSCSPISGHRSVSWYQQTPGQGLQFLFEYFSETQRNKGNFPGRFSGRQFSNSRSEMNVSTLELGDSALYLCASSFMTGYGYTFGSGTRLTVV.

J is TRBJ1-1 and V is TRBV6-5; no clear D gene. This CDR3 has 14 amino acids. CDR1 MNHEY and CDR2 SVGAGI come from the germline V gene. V gave up 4 bases and J gave up 1 base, with 10 bases separating them. The CDR3 is CASSSPPGNTEAFF. Written as DNA, the CDR3 is TGTGCCAGCAGTTCTCCCCCGGGGAACACTGAAGCTTTCTTT.

V is TRBV3-1 (or the pseudogene TRBV3-2) and J is TRBJ1-4; 7 bases are a match to TRBD1. The CDR3 extends over 16 amino acids. J lost 4 bases, V lost 1 base, and 6 bases had no gene match. From germline, CDR1 is LGHDT and CDR2 YNNKEL (reference sequence). CDR3 in DNA: TGTGCCAGCAGCCAAGGAGGGGGACAGCTTAATGAAAAACTGTTTTTT. It translates to CASSQGGGQLNEKLFF.

This rearrangement joins TRBV28 to TRBJ1-2, with 10 bases lining up with TRBD1. J was trimmed by 3 bases and V by 4 bases; bases with no gene match: 5. Germline values: CDR1 MDHEN, CDR2 SYDVKM. The CDR3 spans 15 residues. CDR3 amino acids: CASSSPGTGDYGYTF. In nucleotides, the CDR3 is TGTGCCAGCAGTTCTCCCGGGACAGGGGACTATGGCTACACCTTC.

The chain has TRBV12-2 and TRBJ1-1; TRBD1 is taken as the D call from the table, unchecked against the DNA. TRBV12-2 is a pseudogene. This CDR3 contains 15 residues. For the CDR3, the DNA is TGTGCAAGTCGCCCGGACAGGGGGCTGATCGCTGAAGCTTTCTTT. Translating it yields CASRPDRGLIAEAFF.

The chain combines TRBV27 with TRBJ2-2; D is unclear. The V end lost 10 bases, the J end lost 3 bases, and 12 bases lay between the germline ends. The germline gives CDR1 MNHEY, CDR2 SMNVEV (reference sequence). This CDR3 comprises 13 residues. This CDR3 reads CATSGPYTGELFF. The CDR3, as DNA: TGTGCCACTTCAGGCCCGTACACCGGGGAGCTGTTTTTT.

CDR3 region: CASSRNTGAGELFF. The CDR3 region has the DNA TGTGCCAGCAGCCGAAATACAGGGGCCGGGGAGCTGTTTTTT. The chain carries TRBV3-1 (or the pseudogene TRBV3-2) and TRBJ2-2, with TRBD1 matching over 7 bases. The CDR3 length is 14 residues. V was clipped by 4 bases and J by 6 bases; unmatched bases: 5. CDR1 and CDR2 (germline): LGHDT, YNNKEL (reference sequence).

V usage is TRBV29-1 and J usage is TRBJ1-5; D remains unclear. Per germline, CDR1 SQVTM and CDR2 ANQGSEA. This CDR3 has 13 amino acids. Deletions cut 6 bases from V and 1 base from J, with 10 bases between. The CDR3 sequence is CSVGFTSNQPQHF. CDR3 coding DNA: TGCAGCGTGGGATTTACCAGCAATCAGCCCCAGCATTTT.

The chain uses TRBV3-1 (or the pseudogene TRBV3-2) and TRBJ1-2; a weak D match, TRBD1 (5 bases). The germline V gene has CDR1 LGHDT and CDR2 YNNKEL (reference sequence). The length of the CDR3 is 13 residues. Deletions cut 7 bases from V and 2 bases from J, with 11 bases between. The CDR3 DNA sequence: TGTGCCAGCACCCCTTCAGGGAACTATGGCTACACCTTC. Protein sequence: CASTPSGNYGYTF.

The J gene is TRBJ1-1, the V gene TRBV7-9; TRBD1 aligns across 7 bases. The CDR3 loop spans 19 amino acids. Germline CDR1 SEHNR, CDR2 FQNEAQ (reference sequence). V trimming: 4 bases; J trimming: 0 bases; junction bases outside the gene matches: 17. This CDR3 is CASSSRRPGTVHMNTEAFF. The CDR3 DNA is TGTGCCAGCAGCTCACGGCGGCCCGGGACAGTTCACATGAACACTGAAGCTTTCTTT.